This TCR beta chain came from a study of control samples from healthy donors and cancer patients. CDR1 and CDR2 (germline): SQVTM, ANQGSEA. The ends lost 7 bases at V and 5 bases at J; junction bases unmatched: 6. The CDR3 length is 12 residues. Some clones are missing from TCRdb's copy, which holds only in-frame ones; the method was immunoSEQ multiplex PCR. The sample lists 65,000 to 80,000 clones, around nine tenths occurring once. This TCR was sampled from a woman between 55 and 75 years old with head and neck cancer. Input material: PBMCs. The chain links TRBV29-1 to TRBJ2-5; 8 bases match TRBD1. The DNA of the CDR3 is TGCAGCGCTCAGGGGGCGTCGGAGACCCAGTACTTC. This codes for CSAQGASETQYF.